This T cell receptor beta chain is from a study of blood T cell repertoires in COVID-19 (TCRdb year 2020). Context from the whole study: Samples covering the acute and convalescent phases of COVID-19 were provided by collaborators in the United States, Italy and Spain. HLA class I and class II types, where available, came from metadata supplied by the sample provider rather than from assay-based typing. Subjects who had been exposed to COVID-19, were actively infected with it, or had recovered from it provided the deeply sampled blood TCRbeta repertoires that made up the dataset. Samples came from the ongoing ImmuneRACE study (first 160 participants) plus 1,254 subjects from 6 global collaborators. A de-identified subject ID, COVID-19 status, age in years and sex were almost always included in the sample metadata. The material from the prospective study consisted of cDNA or gDNA derived from T cells, B-cell-depleted T cells, or PBMCs. A freely available public database, intended as a resource for researchers studying the immune response to SARS-CoV-2, is where the repertoires were released.

Concerning this clone: Its specific antigen is unknown. Base qualities were left out, and no much larger clone turns up one base away.

Broad study findings and their caveats: How much clinical and demographic metadata was included differed by source and by participant, and the metadata was provided uncurated.

Whole blood was collected in K2EDTA tubes by collaborating institutions according to the institutions' own protocols. For TCRbeta analysis, collaborators shipped samples in one of three forms: frozen whole blood, isolated PBMCs, or DNA extracted from either of those sample types. In the germline V gene, CDR1 corresponds to KGHSH and CDR2 to LQKENI. Cut back by 5 bases and 0 bases, the V and J ends lie 7 bases apart. Inclusive of the bounding cysteine and phenylalanine, the CDR3 is 13 residues long. The read is trimmed to its CDR3 DNA, 39 bases read in frame from base 1. TCRbeta CDR3 regions were amplified from genomic DNA using the immunoSEQ Assay, a bias-controlled multiplex PCR. As for the original processing: The number of nucleated cells in each sample was estimated by amplification of reference gene primers within the assay. To quantify the absolute abundance of each unique TCRbeta CDR3 rearrangement, sequence reads were collapsed and filtered. Productive Simpson clonality was computed per sample as the square root of Simpson's diversity index over productive rearrangements. Held by TCRdb, this immuneACCESS table contains in-frame sequences only and omits some clones. Under half of the omission traces to an unresolved V gene where checked; the cause of the rest is unknown. That table furnishes V, J and clone size, whereas the DNA furnished D and trimming. Here the sample has roughly 100,000 clones; approximately 84% occur a single time. Jointly, the top ten make up 9.5% to 10% of the sample.

This chain is built from TRBV18 and TRBJ1-1; confidence is insufficient to name the D gene. Sample: peripheral blood. The sequence was collected from a man in his forties with active or convalescent COVID-19. Here the CDR3 is given as CASSASLNTEAFF. In nucleotide form, the sequence is TGTGCCAGCTCAGCGTCTTTGAACACTGAAGCTTTCTTT.